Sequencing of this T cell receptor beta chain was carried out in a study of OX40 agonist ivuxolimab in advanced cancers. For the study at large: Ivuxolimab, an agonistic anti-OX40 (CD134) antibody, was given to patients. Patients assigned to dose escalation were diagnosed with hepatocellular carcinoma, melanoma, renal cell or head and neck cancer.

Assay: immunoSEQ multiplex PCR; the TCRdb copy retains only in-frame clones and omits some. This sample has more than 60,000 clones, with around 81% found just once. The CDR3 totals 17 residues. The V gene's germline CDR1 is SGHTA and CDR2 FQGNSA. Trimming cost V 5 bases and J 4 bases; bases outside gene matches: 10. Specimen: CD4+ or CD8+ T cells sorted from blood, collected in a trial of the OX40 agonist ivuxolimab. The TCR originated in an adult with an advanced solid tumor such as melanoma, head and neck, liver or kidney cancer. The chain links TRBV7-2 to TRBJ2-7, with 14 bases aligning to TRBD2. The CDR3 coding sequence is TGTGCCAGCAGCCCAAGGACTAGCGGGGGGCGGGCGTACGAGCAGTACTTC. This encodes CASSPRTSGGRAYEQYF.